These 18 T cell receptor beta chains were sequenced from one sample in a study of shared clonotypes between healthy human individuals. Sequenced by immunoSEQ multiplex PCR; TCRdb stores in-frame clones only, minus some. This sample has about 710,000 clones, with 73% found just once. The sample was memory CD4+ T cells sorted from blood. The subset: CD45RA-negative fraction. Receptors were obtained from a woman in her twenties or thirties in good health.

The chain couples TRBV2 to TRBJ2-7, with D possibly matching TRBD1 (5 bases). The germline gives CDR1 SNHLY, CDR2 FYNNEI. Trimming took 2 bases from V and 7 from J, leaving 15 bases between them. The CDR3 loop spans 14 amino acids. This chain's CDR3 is CASSEYRGRGEQYF. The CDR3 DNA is TGTGCCAGCAGTGAATATAGGGGAAGAGGAGAGCAGTACTTC.

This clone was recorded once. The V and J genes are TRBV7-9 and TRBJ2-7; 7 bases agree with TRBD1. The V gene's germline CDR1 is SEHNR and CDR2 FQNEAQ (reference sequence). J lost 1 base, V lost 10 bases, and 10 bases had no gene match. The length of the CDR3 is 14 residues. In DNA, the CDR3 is TGTGCCACCGCCCAAGGGGGCGTTTCCTACGAGCAGTACTTC. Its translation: CATAQGGVSYEQYF.

The CDR3 protein is CASSEPFQGNIQYF. As DNA, the CDR3 is TGTGCCAGCAGTGAACCCTTTCAGGGGAACATTCAGTACTTC. This chain uses TRBV6-1 with TRBJ2-4; tentatively, D is TRBD1 (6 bases). V was clipped by 2 bases and J by 7 bases, with 12 bases between them. The CDR3 sequence is 14 residues long. Germline-derived CDR1 and CDR2 are MNHNS and SASEGT.

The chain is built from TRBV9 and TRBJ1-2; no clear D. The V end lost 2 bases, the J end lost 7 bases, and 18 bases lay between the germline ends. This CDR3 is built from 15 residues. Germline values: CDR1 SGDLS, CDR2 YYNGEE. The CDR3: CASSVDQPTLGGYTF. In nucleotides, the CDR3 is TGTGCCAGCAGCGTGGATCAGCCCACCCTGGGTGGCTACACCTTC.

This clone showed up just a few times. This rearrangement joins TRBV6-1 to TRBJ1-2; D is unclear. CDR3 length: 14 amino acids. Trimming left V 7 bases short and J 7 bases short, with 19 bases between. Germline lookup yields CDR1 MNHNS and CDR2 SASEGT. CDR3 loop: CASINGELYGGYTF. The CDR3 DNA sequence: TGTGCCAGCATCAACGGGGAACTGTACGGTGGCTACACCTTC.

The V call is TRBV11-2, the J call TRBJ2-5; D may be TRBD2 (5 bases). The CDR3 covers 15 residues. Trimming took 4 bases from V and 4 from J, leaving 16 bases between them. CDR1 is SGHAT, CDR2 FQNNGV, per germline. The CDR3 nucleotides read TGTGCCAGCAGCTCAGTGAGGGTGGCTGGAGAGACCCAGTACTTC. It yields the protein CASSSVRVAGETQYF.

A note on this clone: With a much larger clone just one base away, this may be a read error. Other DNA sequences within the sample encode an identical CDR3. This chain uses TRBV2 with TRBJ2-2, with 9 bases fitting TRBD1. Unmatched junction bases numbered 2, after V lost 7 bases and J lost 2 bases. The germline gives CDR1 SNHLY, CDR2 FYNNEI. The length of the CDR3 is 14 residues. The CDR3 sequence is CASKQGANTGELFF. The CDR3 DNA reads TGTGCCAGCAAACAGGGGGCAAACACCGGGGAGCTGTTTTTT.

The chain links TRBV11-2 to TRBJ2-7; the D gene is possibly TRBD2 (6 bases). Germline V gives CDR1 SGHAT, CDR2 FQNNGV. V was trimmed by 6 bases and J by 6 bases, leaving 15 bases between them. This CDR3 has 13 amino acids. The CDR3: CASSSGTGGEQYF. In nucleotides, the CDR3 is TGTGCCAGCAGTAGCGGAACTGGTGGCGAGCAGTACTTC.

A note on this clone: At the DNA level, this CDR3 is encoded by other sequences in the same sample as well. CDR3 sequence: CASSPGTLGNTIYF. The CDR3 region has the DNA TGCGCCAGCAGCCCCGGGACACTAGGAAACACCATATATTTT. This chain connects TRBV5-1 to TRBJ1-3; possibly TRBD1 for D (6 bases). The CDR3 consists of 14 residues. V lost 4 bases, J lost 4 bases, and 12 bases lay in between. Germline V gene data show CDR1 as SGHRS and CDR2 as YFSETQ.

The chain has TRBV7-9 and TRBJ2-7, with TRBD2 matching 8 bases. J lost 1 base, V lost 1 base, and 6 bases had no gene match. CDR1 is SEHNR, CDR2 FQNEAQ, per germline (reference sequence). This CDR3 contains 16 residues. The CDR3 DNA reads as TGTGCCAGCAGCTTAGGCGGGGGGACTAAATCCTACGAGCAGTACTTC. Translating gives CASSLGGGTKSYEQYF.

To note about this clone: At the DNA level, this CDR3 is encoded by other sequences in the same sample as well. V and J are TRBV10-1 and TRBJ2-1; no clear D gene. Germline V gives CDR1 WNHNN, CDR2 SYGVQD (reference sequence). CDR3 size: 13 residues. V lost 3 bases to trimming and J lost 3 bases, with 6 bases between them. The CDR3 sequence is CASSEGLYNEQFF. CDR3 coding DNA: TGCGCCAGCAGTGAAGGCCTCTACAATGAGCAGTTCTTC.

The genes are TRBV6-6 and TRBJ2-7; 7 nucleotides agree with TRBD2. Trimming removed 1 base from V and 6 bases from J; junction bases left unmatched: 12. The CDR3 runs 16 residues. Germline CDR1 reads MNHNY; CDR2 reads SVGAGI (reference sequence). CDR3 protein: CASSYYGAGVAGEQYF. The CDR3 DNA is TGTGCCAGCAGTTACTATGGGGCGGGAGTCGCGGGCGAGCAGTACTTC.

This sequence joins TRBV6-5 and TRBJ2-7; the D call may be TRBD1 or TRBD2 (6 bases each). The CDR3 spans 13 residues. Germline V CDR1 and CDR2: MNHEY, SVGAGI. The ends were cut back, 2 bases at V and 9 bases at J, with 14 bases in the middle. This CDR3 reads CASSYGPGAWQYF. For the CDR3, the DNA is TGTGCCAGCAGTTACGGGCCGGGGGCATGGCAGTACTTC.

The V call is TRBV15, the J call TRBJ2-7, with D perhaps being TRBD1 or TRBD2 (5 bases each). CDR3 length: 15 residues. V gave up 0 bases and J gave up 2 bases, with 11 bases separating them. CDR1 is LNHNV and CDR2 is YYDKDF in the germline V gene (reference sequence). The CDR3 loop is CATSRDFGAPYEQYF. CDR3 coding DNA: TGTGCCACCAGCAGAGATTTCGGGGCTCCCTACGAGCAGTACTTC. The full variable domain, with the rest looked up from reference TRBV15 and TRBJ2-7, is DAMVIQNPRYQVTQFGKPVTLSCSQTLNHNVMYWYQQKSSQAPKLLFHYYDKDFNNEADTPDNFQSRRPNTSFCFLDIRSPGLGDTAMYLCATSRDFGAPYEQYFGPGTRLTVT.

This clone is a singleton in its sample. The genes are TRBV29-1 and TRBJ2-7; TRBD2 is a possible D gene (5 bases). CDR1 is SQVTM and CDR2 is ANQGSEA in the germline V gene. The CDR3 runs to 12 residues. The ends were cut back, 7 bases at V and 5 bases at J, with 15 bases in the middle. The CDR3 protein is CSAARGGNEQYF. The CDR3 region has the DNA TGCAGCGCAGCTCGTGGAGGCAACGAGCAGTACTTC.

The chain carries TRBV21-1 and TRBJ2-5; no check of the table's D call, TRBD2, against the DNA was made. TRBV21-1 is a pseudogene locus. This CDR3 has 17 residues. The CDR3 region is CASSLLVLAGHQETQYF. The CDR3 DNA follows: TGTGCCAGCAGCCTTCTGGTCCTAGCGGGTCACCAAGAGACCCAGTACTTC.

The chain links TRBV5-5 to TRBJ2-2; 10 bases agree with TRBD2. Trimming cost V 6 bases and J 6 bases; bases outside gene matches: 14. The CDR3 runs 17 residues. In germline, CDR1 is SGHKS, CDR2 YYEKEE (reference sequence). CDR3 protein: CASTPSGLAAWAGELFF. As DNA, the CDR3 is TGTGCCAGCACCCCATCTGGACTAGCGGCTTGGGCCGGGGAGCTGTTTTTT.

The CDR3 region is CASSLGIYNEQFF. In nucleotides, the CDR3 is TGTGCCAGCAGCTTGGGCATATACAATGAGCAGTTCTTC. V usage is TRBV11-2 and J usage is TRBJ2-1; D is unresolved. V was pared by 3 bases and J by 4 bases, with 7 bases between. This CDR3 spans 13 amino acids. Germline V CDR1 and CDR2: SGHAT, FQNNGV.